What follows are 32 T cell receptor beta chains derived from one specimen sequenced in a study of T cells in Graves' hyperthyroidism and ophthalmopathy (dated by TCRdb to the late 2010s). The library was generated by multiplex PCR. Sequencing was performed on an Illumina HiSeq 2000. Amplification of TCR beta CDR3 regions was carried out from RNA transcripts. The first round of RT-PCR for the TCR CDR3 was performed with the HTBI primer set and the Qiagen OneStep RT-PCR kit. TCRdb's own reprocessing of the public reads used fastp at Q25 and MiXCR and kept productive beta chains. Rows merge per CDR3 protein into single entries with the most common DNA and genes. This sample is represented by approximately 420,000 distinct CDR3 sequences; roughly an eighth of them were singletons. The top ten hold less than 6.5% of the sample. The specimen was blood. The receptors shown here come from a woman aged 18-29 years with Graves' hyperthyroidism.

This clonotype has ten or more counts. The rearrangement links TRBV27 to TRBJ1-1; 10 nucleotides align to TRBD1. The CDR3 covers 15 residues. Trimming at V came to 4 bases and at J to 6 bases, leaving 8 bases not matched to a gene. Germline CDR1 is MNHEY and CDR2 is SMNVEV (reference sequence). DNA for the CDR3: TGTGCCAGCAGTTACTCCGGGACAGGGGTGGCTGAAGCTTTCTTT. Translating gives CASSYSGTGVAEAFF.

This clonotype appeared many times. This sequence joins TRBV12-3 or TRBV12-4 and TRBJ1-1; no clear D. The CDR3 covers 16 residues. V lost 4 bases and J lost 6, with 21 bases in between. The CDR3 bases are TGTGCCAGCAGTTACCCCCAAGGGTTAGTCAGTTCTGAAGCTTTCTTT. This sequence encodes CASSYPQGLVSSEAFF.

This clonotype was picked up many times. The CDR3 is CASSTGPPYEQYF. The CDR3 bases are TGTGCCAGCTCAACGGGGCCACCCTACGAGCAGTACTTC. This sequence joins TRBV18 and TRBJ2-7; the D call may be TRBD1 or TRBD2 (5 bases each). Germline V gene lookup returns CDR1 KGHSH and CDR2 LQKENI. V lost 5 bases to trimming and J lost 2 bases, with 10 bases between them. CDR3 length equals 13 residues.

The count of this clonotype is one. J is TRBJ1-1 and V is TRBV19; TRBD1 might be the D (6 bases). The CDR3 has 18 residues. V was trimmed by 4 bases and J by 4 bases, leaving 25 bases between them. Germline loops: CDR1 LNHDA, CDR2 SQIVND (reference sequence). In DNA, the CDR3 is TGTGCCAGTAGTACCCCCGGGGGGGGCCTAAGACTGTTCACTGAAGCTTTCTTT. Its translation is CASSTPGGGLRLFTEAFF.

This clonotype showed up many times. The CDR3 reads CAISEEYGYTF. As DNA, the CDR3 is TGTGCCATCAGTGAGGAATATGGCTACACCTTC. J is TRBJ1-2 and V is TRBV10-3; D ambiguous. V was shortened by 2 bases and J by 5 bases, with 3 bases between the two germline ends. CDR1 and CDR2 (germline): ENHRY, SYGVKD. CDR3 length: 11 residues.

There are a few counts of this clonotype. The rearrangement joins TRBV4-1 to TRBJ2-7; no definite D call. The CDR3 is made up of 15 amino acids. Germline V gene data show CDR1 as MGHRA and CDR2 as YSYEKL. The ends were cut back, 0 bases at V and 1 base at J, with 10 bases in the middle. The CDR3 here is CASSQELRISYEQYF. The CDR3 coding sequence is TGCGCCAGCAGCCAAGAGTTGCGGATATCCTACGAGCAGTACTTC.

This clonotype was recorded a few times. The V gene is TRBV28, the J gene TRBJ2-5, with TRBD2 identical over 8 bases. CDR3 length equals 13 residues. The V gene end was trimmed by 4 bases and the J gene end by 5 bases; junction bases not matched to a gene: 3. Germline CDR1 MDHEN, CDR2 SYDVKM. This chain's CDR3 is CASSWREAETQYF. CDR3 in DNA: TGTGCCAGCAGTTGGCGGGAGGCGGAGACCCAGTACTTC.

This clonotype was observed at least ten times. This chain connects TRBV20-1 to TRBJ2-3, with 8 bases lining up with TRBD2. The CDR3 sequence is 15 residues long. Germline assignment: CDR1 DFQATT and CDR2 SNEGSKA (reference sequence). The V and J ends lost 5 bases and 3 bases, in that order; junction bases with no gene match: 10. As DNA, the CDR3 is TGCAGTGCTGACCACGGGACTAGGAGGACAGATACGCAGTATTTT. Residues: CSADHGTRRTDTQYF.

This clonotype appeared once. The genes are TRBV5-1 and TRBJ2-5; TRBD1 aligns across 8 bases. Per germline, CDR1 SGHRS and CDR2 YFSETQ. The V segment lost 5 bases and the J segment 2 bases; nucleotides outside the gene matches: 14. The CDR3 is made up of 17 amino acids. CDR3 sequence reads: CASRSTRTGLGQETQYF. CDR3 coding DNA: TGCGCCAGCAGATCAACTAGGACAGGGTTGGGTCAAGAGACCCAGTACTTC. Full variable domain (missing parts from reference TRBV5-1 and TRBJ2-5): KAGVTQTPRYLIKTRGQQVTLSCSPISGHRSVSWYQQTPGQGLQFLFEYFSETQRNKGNFPGRFSGRQFSNSRSEMNVSTLELGDSALYLCASRSTRTGLGQETQYFGPGTRLLVL.

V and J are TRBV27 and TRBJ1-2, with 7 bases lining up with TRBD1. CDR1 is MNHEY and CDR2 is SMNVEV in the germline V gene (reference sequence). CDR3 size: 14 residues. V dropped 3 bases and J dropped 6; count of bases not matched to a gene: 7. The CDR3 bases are TGTGCCAGCAGTTTTGGTAGGGGGCATAATGGCTACACCTTC. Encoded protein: CASSFGRGHNGYTF.

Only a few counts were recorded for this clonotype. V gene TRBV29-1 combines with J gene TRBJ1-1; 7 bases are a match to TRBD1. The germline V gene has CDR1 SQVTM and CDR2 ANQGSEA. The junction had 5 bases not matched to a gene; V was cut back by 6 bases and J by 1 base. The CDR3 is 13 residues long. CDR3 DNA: TGCAGCGTAAAGGGACAGCGGAACACTGAAGCTTTCTTT. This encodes CSVKGQRNTEAFF. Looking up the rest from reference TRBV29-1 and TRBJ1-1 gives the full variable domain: SAVISQKPSRDICQRGTSLTIQCQVDSQVTMMFWYRQQPGQSLTLIATANQGSEATYESGFVIDKFPISRPNLTFSTLTVSNMSPEDSSIYLCSVKGQRNTEAFFGQGTRLTVV.

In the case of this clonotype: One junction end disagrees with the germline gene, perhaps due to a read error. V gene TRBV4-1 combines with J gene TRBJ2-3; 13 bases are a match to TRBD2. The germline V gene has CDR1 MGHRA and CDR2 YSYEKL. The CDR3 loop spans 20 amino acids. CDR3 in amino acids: CASSQGDTPGLAGSTDTRYF. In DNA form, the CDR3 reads TGCGCCAGCAGCCAAGGGGACACACCGGGACTAGCGGGAAGCACAGATACGCGGTATTTT.

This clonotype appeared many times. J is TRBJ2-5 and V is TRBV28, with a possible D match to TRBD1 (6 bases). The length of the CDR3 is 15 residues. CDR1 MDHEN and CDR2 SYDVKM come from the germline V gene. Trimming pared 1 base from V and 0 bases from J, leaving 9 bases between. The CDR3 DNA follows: TGTGCCAGCAGTTTATCAACAGGGTACCAAGAGACCCAGTACTTC. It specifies CASSLSTGYQETQYF.

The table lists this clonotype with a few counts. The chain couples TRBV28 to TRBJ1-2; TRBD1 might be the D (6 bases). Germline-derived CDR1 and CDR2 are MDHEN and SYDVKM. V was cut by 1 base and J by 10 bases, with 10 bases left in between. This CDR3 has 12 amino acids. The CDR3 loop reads CASSLFQGLYTF. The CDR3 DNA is TGTGCCAGCAGTTTATTTCAGGGGCTCTACACCTTC.

CDR3 DNA sequence: TGCAGTGCTAGAGGTCCGGCGGAGTACGAGCAGTACTTC. Amino acids: CSARGPAEYEQYF. The chain has TRBV20-1 and TRBJ2-7; no clear D gene. The CDR3 runs to 13 residues. V lost 1 base and J lost 4, with 11 bases in between. Per germline, CDR1 DFQATT and CDR2 SNEGSKA (reference sequence).

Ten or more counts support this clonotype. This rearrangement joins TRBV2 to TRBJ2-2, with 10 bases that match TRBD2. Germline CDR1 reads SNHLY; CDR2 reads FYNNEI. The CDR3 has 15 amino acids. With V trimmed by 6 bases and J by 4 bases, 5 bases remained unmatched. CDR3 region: CASRKGLATTGELFF. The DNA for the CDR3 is TGTGCCAGCAGAAAGGGACTAGCGACCACCGGGGAGCTGTTTTTT.

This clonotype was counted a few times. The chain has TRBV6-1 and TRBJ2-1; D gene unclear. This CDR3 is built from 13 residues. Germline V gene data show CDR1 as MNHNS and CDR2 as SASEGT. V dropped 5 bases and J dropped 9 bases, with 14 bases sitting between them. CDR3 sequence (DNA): TGTGCCAGCAGTTCTCTTCGGTGGAGTGAGCAGTTCTTC. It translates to CASSSLRWSEQFF.

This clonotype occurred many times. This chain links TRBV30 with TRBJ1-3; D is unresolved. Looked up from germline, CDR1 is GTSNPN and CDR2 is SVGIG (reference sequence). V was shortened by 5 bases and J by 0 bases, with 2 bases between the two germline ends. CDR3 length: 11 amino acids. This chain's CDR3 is CAWDSGNTIYF. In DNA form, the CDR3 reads TGTGCCTGGGACTCTGGAAACACCATATATTTT.

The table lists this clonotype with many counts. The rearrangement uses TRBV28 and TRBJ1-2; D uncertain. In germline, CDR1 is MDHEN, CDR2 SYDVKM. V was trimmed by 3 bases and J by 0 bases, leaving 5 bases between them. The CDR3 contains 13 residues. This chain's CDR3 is CASSLNPNYGYTF. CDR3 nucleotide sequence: TGTGCCAGCAGTTTGAATCCTAACTATGGCTACACCTTC.

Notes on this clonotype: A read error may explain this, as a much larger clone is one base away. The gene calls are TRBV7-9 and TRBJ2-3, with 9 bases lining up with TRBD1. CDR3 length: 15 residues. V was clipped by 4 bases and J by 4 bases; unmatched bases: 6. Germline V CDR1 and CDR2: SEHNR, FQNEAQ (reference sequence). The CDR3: CASSYPGQGADTQYF. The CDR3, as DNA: TGTGCCAGCAGCTACCCGGGACAGGGCGCAGATACGCAGTATTTT.

CDR3 region: CATSRVDSYNSPLHF. The CDR3 DNA sequence: TGTGCCACCAGCAGAGTGGACAGCTATAATTCACCCCTCCACTTT. The chain recombines TRBV15 with TRBJ1-6, with TRBD1 as a possible D gene (6 bases). Germline V lookup: CDR1 LNHNV, CDR2 YYDKDF (reference sequence). V was pared by 1 base and J by 3 bases, with 7 bases between. The CDR3 sequence is 15 residues long.

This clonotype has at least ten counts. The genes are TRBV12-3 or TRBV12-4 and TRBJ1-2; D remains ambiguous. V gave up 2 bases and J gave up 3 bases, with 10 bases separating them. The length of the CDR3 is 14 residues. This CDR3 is CASSLTGVDYGYTF. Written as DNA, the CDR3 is TGTGCCAGCAGTTTAACCGGGGTTGACTATGGCTACACCTTC.

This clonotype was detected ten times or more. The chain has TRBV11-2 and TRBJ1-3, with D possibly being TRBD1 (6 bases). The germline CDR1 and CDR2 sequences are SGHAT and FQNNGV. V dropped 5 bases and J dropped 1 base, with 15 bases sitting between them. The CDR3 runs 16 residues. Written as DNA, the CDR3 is TGTGCCAGCAGCGCCACAGGGACCTGGTCTGGAAACACCATATATTTT. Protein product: CASSATGTWSGNTIYF. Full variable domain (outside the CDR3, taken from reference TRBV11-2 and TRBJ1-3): EAGVAQSPRYKIIEKRQSVAFWCNPISGHATLYWYQQILGQGPKLLIQFQNNGVVDDSQLPKDRFSAERLKGVDSTLKIQPAKLEDSAVYLCASSATGTWSGNTIYFGEGSWLTVV.

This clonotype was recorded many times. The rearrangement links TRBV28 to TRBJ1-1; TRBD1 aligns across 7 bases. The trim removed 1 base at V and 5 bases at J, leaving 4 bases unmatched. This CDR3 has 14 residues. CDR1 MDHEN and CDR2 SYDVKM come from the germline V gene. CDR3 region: CASSLSGGRTEAFF. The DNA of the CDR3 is TGTGCCAGCAGTTTATCAGGGGGGAGGACTGAAGCTTTCTTT. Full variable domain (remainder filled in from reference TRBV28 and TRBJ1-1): DVKVTQSSRYLVKRTGEKVFLECVQDMDHENMFWYRQDPGLGLRLIYFSYDVKMKEKGDIPEGYSVSREKKERFSLILESASTNQTSMYLCASSLSGGRTEAFFGQGTRLTVV.

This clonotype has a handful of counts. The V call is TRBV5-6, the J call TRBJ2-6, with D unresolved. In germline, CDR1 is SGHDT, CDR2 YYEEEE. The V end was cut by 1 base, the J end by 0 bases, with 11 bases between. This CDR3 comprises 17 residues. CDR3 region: CASSLRQISSGANVLTF. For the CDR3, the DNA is TGTGCCAGCAGCTTGAGGCAGATCAGCTCTGGGGCCAACGTCCTGACTTTC.

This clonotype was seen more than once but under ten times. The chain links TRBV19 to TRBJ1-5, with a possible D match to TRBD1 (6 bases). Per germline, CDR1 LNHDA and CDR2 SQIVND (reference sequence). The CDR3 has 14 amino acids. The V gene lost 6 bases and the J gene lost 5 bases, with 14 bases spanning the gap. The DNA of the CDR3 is TGTGCCAGTAGGACTGTGCAGGGGCATCAGCCCCAGCATTTT. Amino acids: CASRTVQGHQPQHF.

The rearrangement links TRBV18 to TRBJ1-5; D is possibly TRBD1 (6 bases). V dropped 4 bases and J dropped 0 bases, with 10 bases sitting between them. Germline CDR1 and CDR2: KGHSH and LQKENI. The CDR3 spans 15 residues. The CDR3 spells CASSRDTTSNQPQHF. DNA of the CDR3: TGTGCCAGCTCACGGGACACCACTAGCAATCAGCCCCAGCATTTT.

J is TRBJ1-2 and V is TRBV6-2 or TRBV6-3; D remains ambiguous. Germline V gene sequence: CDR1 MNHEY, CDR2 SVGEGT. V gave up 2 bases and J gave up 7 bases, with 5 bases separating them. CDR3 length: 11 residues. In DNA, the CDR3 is TGTGCCAGCAGTTACGTGAGTGGCTACACCTTC. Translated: CASSYVSGYTF.

The CDR3 region has the DNA TGTGCCACCAGCAGAGATAGGCGGGCCGGGGAGCTGTTTTTT. Its protein is CATSRDRRAGELFF. The chain uses TRBV15 and TRBJ2-2, with a weak D call TRBD2 (5 bases). Trimming stripped 0 bases from V and 6 bases from J, with 8 bases between. There are 14 residues in the CDR3. The germline gives CDR1 LNHNV, CDR2 YYDKDF (reference sequence). The variable domain in full, with the rest retrieved from reference TRBV15 and TRBJ2-2, is DAMVIQNPRYQVTQFGKPVTLSCSQTLNHNVMYWYQQKSSQAPKLLFHYYDKDFNNEADTPDNFQSRRPNTSFCFLDIRSPGLGDTAMYLCATSRDRRAGELFFGEGSRLTVL.

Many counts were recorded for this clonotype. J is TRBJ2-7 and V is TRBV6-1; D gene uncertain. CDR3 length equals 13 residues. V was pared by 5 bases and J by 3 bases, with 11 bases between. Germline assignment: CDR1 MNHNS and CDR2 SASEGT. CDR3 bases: TGTGCCAGCAGTCCCCCTGGTGGCTACGAGCAGTACTTC. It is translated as CASSPPGGYEQYF.

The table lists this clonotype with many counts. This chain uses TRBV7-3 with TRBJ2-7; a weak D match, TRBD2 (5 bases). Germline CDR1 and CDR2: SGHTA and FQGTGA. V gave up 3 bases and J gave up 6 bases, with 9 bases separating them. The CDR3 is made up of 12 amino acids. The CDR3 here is CASSLGEGEQYF. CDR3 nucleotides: TGTGCCAGCAGCTTGGGAGAGGGCGAGCAGTACTTC.

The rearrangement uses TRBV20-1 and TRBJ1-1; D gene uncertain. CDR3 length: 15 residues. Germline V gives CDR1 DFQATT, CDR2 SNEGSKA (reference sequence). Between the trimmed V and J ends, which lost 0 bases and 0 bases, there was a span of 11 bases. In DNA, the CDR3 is TGCAGTGCTAGAGATCAACAGACATTGAACACTGAAGCTTTCTTT. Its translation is CSARDQQTLNTEAFF.